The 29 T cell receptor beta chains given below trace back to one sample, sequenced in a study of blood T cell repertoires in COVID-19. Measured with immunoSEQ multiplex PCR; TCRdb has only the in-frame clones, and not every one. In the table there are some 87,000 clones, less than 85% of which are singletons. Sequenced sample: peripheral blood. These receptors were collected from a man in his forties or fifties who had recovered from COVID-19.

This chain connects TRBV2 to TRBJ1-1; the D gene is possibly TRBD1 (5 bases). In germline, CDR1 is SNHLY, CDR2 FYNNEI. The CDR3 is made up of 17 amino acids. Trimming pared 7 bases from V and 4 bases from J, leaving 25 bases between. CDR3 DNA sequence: TGTGCCAGCACCCTAGGATTGTACGGCCAGGGCGGCACTGAAGCTTTCTTT. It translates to CASTLGLYGQGGTEAFF.

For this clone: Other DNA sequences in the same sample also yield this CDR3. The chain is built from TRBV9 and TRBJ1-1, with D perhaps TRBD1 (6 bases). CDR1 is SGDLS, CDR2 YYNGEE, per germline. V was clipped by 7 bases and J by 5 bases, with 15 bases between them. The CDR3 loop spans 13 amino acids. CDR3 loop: CASSREGDTEAFF. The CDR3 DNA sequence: TGTGCCAGCTCCCGAGAGGGGGATACTGAAGCTTTCTTT.

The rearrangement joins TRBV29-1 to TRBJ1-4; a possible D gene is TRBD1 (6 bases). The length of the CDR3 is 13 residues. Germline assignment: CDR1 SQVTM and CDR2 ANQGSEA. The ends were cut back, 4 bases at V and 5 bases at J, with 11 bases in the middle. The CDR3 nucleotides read TGCAGCGTTGCGGACAGACCAAATGAAAAACTGTTTTTT. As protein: CSVADRPNEKLFF.

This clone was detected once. The CDR3, as DNA: TGCGCCAGCAGCTTGATTGCGGGCGGGGGGGCAGGTGAGCAGTTCTTC. It codes for CASSLIAGGGAGEQFF. This sequence joins TRBV5-1 and TRBJ2-1, with 9 positions matching TRBD2. The CDR3 is made up of 16 amino acids. With 1 base clipped from V and 9 bases from J, the junction kept 11 bases outside the gene matches. Germline CDR1 is SGHRS and CDR2 is YFSETQ.

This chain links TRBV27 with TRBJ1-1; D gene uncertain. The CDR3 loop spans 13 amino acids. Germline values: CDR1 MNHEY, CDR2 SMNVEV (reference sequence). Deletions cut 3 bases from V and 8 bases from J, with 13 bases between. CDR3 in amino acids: CASSLRNGREAFF. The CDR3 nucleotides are TGTGCCAGCAGTTTGAGGAATGGCAGAGAAGCTTTCTTT.

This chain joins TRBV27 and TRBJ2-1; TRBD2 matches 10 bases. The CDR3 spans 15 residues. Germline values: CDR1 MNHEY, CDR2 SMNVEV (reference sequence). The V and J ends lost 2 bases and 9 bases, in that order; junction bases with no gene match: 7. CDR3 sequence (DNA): TGTGCCAGCAGTTTACAGCGGGGGGGCCTCAGTGAGCAGTTCTTC. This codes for CASSLQRGGLSEQFF.

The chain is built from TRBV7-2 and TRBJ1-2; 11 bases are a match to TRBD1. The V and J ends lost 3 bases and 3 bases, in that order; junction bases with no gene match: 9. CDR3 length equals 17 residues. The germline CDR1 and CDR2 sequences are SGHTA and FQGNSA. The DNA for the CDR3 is TGTGCCAGCAGCTTGGACAGGGGGCGAAGATGGGACTATGGCTACACCTTC. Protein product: CASSLDRGRRWDYGYTF.

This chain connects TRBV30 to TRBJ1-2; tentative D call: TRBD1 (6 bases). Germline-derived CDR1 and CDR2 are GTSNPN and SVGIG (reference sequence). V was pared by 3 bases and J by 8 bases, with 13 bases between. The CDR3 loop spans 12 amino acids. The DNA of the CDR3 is TGTGCCTGGAGAGGGGGATATCAAGGCTACACCTTC. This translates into CAWRGGYQGYTF.

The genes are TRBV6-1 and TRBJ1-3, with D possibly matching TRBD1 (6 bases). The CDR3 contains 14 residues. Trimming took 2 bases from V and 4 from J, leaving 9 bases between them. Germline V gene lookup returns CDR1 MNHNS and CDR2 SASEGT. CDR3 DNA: TGTGCCAGCAGTGAAAGAGACAGGGGAAACACCATATATTTT. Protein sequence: CASSERDRGNTIYF.

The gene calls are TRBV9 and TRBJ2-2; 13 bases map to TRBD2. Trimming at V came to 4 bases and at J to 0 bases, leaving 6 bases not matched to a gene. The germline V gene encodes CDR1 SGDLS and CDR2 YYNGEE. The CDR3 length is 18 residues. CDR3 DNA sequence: TGTGCCAGCAGCTTCACGACTAGCGGGAGGACGAACACCGGGGAGCTGTTTTTT. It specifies CASSFTTSGRTNTGELFF.

The CDR3: CASSAGLAVEQFF. Written as DNA, the CDR3 is TGTGCCAGCAGCGCGGGACTAGCCGTTGAGCAGTTCTTC. The V call is TRBV7-3, the J call TRBJ2-1, with 9 bases identical to TRBD2. Germline V gene data show CDR1 as SGHTA and CDR2 as FQGTGA. The CDR3 loop spans 13 amino acids. J lost 9 bases, V lost 5 bases, and 5 bases had no gene match.

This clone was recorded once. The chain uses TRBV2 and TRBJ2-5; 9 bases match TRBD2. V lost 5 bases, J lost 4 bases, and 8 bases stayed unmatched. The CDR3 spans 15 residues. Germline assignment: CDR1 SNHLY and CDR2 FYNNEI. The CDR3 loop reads CASSTLAGGGETQYF. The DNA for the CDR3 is TGTGCCAGCAGTACCTTGGCGGGAGGGGGAGAGACCCAGTACTTC.

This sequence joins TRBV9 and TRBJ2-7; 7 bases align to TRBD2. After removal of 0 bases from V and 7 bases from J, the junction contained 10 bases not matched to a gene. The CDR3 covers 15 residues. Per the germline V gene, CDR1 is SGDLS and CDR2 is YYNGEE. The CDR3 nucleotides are TGTGCCAGCAGCGTAGGGACTAGTCAATCTGGGGAGCAGTACTTC. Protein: CASSVGTSQSGEQYF.

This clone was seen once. The CDR3 bases are TGCGCCAGCAGCGGGAGGGAACACAGGAACACTGAAGCTTTCTTT. Its translation: CASSGREHRNTEAFF. This sequence joins TRBV10-2 and TRBJ1-1; D gene uncertain. Between the trimmed V and J ends, which lost 6 bases and 1 base, there was a span of 15 bases. CDR3 length: 15 residues. Germline V gene sequence: CDR1 WSHSY, CDR2 SAAADI.

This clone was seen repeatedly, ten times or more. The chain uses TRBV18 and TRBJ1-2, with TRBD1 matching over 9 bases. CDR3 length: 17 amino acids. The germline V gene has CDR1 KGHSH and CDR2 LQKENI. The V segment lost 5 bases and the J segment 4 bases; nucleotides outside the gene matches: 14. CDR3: CASSESRQGVAVYGYTF. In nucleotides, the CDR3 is TGTGCCAGCTCAGAGAGTAGACAGGGGGTCGCTGTCTATGGCTACACCTTC.

The CDR3 region is CASSPETGSNYGYTF. The CDR3 region has the DNA TGTGCCAGCTCACCAGAGACGGGGTCTAACTATGGCTACACCTTC. J is TRBJ1-2 and V is TRBV18; D remains ambiguous. Germline-derived CDR1 and CDR2 are KGHSH and LQKENI. This CDR3 has 15 residues. The germline V and J ends were trimmed by 2 bases and 0 bases, with 10 bases remaining between them.

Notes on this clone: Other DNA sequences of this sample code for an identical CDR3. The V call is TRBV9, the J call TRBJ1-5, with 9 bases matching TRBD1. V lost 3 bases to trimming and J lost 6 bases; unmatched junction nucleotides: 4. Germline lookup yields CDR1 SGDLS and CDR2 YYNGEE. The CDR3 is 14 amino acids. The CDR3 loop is CASSAGQGSQPQHF. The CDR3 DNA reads TGTGCCAGCAGCGCGGGACAGGGTAGTCAGCCCCAGCATTTT.

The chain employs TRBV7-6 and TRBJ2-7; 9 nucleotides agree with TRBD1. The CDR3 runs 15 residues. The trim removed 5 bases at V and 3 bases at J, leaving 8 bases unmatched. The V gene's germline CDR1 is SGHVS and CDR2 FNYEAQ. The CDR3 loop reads CASSPRDRENYEQYF. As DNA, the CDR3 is TGTGCCAGCAGCCCCAGGGACAGGGAAAACTACGAGCAGTACTTC.

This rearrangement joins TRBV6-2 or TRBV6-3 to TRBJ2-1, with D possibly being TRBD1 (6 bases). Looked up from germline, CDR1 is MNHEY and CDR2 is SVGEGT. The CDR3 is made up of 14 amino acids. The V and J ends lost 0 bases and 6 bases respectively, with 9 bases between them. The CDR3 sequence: CASSYSKGGNEQFF. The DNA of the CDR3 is TGTGCCAGCAGTTACTCGAAAGGGGGCAATGAGCAGTTCTTC.

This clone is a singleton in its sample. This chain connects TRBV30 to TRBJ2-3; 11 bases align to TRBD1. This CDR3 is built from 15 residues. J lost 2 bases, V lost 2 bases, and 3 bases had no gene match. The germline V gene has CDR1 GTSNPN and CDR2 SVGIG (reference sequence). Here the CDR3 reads CAWSIGQGATDTQYF. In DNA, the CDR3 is TGTGCCTGGAGTATTGGACAGGGGGCCACAGATACGCAGTATTTT.

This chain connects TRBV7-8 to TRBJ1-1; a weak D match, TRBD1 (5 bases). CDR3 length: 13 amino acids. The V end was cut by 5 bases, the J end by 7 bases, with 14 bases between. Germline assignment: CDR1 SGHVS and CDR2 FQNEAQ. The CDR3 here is CASSRAGRDEAFF. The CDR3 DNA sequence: TGTGCCAGCAGCCGGGCAGGGAGGGATGAAGCTTTCTTT. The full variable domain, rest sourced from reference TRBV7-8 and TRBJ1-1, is GAGVSQSPRYKVAKRGQDVALRCDPISGHVSLFWYQQALGQGPEFLTYFQNEAQLDKSGLPSDRFFAERPEGSVSTLKIQRTQQEDSAVYLCASSRAGRDEAFFGQGTRLTVV.

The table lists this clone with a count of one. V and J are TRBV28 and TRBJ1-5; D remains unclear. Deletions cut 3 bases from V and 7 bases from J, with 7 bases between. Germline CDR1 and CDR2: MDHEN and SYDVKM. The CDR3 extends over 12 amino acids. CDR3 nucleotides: TGTGCCAGCAGTTTTTTTATGCAGCCCCAGCATTTT. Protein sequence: CASSFFMQPQHF.

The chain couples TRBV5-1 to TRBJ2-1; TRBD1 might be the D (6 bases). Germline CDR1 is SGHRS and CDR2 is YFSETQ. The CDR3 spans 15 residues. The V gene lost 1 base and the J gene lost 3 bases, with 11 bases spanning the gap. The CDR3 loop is CASSLNRVNYNEQFF. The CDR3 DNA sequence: TGCGCCAGCAGCTTGAACAGGGTAAACTACAATGAGCAGTTCTTC.

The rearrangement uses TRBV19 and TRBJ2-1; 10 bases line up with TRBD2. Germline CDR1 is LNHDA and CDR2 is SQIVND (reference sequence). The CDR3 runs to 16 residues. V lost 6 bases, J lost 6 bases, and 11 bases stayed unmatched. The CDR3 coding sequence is TGTGCCAGTAGCCCCGTAAGCGGGAGGGCGGGCAATGAGCAGTTCTTC. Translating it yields CASSPVSGRAGNEQFF.

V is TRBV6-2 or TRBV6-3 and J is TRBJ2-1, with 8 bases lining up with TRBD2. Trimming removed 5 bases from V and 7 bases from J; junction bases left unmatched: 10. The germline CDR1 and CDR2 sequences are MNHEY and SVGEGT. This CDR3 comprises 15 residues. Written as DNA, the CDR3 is TGTGCCAGCAGTCCCGGACTAGCAGATGGAAATGAGCAGTTCTTC. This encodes CASSPGLADGNEQFF.

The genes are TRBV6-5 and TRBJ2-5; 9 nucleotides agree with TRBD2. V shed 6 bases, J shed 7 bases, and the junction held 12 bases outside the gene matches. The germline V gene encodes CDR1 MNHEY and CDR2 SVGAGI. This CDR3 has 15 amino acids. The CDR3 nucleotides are TGTGCCAGCAGGCGCACCTTTAGCGGGAGCGGGACCCAGTACTTC. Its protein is CASRRTFSGSGTQYF.

In DNA form, the CDR3 reads TGTGCCAGCCACCAAGGGAGAGGAATTAATGAAAAACTGTTTTTT. Amino acids: CASHQGRGINEKLFF. J is TRBJ1-4 and V is TRBV6-5; D unclear. Germline CDR1 MNHEY, CDR2 SVGAGI. The germline V and J ends were trimmed by 8 bases and 4 bases, with 17 bases remaining between them. This CDR3 has 15 amino acids.

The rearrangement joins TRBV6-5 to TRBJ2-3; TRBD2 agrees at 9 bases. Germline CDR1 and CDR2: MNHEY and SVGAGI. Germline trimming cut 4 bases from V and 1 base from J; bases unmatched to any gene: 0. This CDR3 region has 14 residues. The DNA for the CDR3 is TGTGCCAGCAGTTTAGCGGGGGGCACAGATACGCAGTATTTT. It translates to CASSLAGGTDTQYF.

The CDR3 sequence is CASSPDGGGRYEQYF. The CDR3 coding sequence is TGTGCCAGCAGCCCCGATGGGGGAGGGCGATACGAGCAGTACTTC. The J gene is TRBJ2-7, the V gene TRBV5-4; 7 bases are a match to TRBD2. Germline CDR1 and CDR2: SGHNT and YYREEE (reference sequence). The CDR3 is 15 residues long. V gave up 4 bases and J gave up 4 bases; unmatched junction bases: 11.